What follows is one TCR beta chain and its context. The data belong to a study of T cells in Graves' hyperthyroidism and ophthalmopathy. The V gene lost 2 bases and the J gene lost 0 bases, with 12 bases spanning the gap. CDR3 length: 17 residues. Looked up from germline, CDR1 is SGHRS and CDR2 is YFSETQ. Template material for amplifying TCR beta CDR3 regions consisted of RNA transcripts. TCR CDR3 underwent first-round RT-PCR with the HTBI primer set. TCRdb called the multiplex PCR reads again in MiXCR, with one record for every CDR3 protein. The sample includes a few hundred thousand distinct CDR3 sequences, roughly 22% of them seen just once.

Sequenced sample: blood. The rearrangement links TRBV5-1 to TRBJ2-6, with D tentatively TRBD1 (5 bases). The TCR sequence derives from a man aged 25 to 40 with Graves' ophthalmopathy. This CDR3 is CASSFGHRSSGANVLTF. The CDR3, as DNA: TGCGCCAGCAGCTTCGGACACCGAAGCTCTGGGGCCAACGTCCTGACTTTC.